What follows is one TCR beta chain and its context. The entry originates in a study of control samples from healthy donors and cancer patients. Profiling relied on immunoSEQ multiplex PCR, and the TCRdb table lists in-frame clones only, not all of them. The sample contains 95,000 to 130,000 clones, 93% of which appear only once. V was cut by 0 bases and J by 5 bases, with 16 bases left in between. This CDR3 contains 16 residues. Germline values: CDR1 MGHRA, CDR2 YSYEKL. Sequencing was done on a sample of blood. The rearrangement uses TRBV4-1 and TRBJ2-5; possibly TRBD1 or TRBD2 for D (6 bases each). The sequence was obtained from a man aged 30-40 years in good health. This chain's CDR3 is CASSQEQTRRGETQYF. The CDR3 coding sequence is TGCGCCAGCAGCCAAGAGCAGACAAGGAGGGGGGAGACCCAGTACTTC.